Listed below are T cell receptor beta chains from one sample, sequenced in a study of naive and memory T cell subsets. TCRdb processed the UMI-ligation and nested PCR reads anew with MiXCR; each CDR3 protein has one entry. The sample has tens of thousands of distinct CDR3 sequences; about 10% are singletons. The sequenced sample consisted of naive CD8+ T cells from blood. The receptors were gathered from a human donor in good health. CDR3s include the opening cysteine and the closing phenylalanine or tryptophan. The D gene is left open where the match is weak. Rows give clone size only sometimes, using once, few, many, or a class for an expanded clone.

clone_size d_call j_call v_call cdr3_aa cdr3_nt
many . TRBJ2-7 TRBV12-3/TRBV12-4 CASSLQSEQYF TGTGCCAGCAGTTTACAGTCCGAGCAGTACTTC
many . TRBJ1-1 TRBV7-6 CASSLGWGHGGEAFF TGTGCCAGCAGCTTAGGTTGGGGACACGGAGGTGAAGCTTTCTTT
many . TRBJ2-1 TRBV7-6 CASSLVRGRHNEQFF TGTGCCAGCAGCTTAGTGAGAGGGAGGCACAATGAGCAGTTCTTC
few . TRBJ2-5 TRBV10-3 CAISESVSDRETQYF TGTGCCATCAGTGAGTCAGTTAGCGACCGAGAGACCCAGTACTTC
many TRBD2 TRBJ2-1 TRBV7-8 CASIGSGRLGDEQFF TGTGCCAGCATCGGGAGCGGGAGGTTGGGCGATGAGCAGTTCTTC
few . TRBJ1-1 TRBV12-3/TRBV12-4 CASGGGLEAFF TGTGCCAGCGGAGGGGGGCTGGAGGCTTTCTTT
many . TRBJ2-3 TRBV28 CASSSGDSSTDTQYF TGTGCCAGCAGTTCGGGCGACAGCAGCACAGATACGCAGTATTTT
many TRBD1 TRBJ2-1 TRBV10-3 CAIANPPQGSGRTNEQFF TGTGCCATCGCCAATCCGCCACAGGGGTCGGGTAGGACGAATGAGCAGTTCTTC
few . TRBJ2-1 TRBV14 CASSPGLVQFF TGTGCCAGCAGCCCTGGGCTAGTGCAGTTCTTC
few . TRBJ1-4 TRBV3-1 CASSQDMRGRANEKLFF TGTGCCAGCAGCCAAGATATGAGGGGCCGGGCTAATGAAAAACTGTTTTTT
many . TRBJ2-7 TRBV6-1 CASSGYSYEQYF TGTGCCAGCAGCGGATACTCCTACGAGCAGTACTTC
. TRBD2 TRBJ2-1 TRBV7-9 CASSLSALAGGGEQFF TGTGCCAGCAGCTTATCCGCGCTAGCGGGAGGGGGTGAGCAGTTCTTC
. . TRBJ2-1 TRBV30 CAWRDPIRLYNEQFF TGTGCCTGGAGGGATCCAATCAGGCTATACAATGAGCAGTTCTTC
. . TRBJ1-2 TRBV27 CASSFWPGANYGYTF TGTGCCAGCAGTTTTTGGCCAGGGGCTAACTATGGCTACACCTTC
many . TRBJ2-2 TRBV7-2 CASSLPIQTLATERSGELFF TGTGCCAGCAGCTTACCAATCCAGACACTAGCCACGGAACGTTCCGGGGAGCTGTTTTTT
many TRBD2 TRBJ2-7 TRBV2 CATQTDPSRASGTNEQYF TGTGCCACCCAAACCGACCCCTCGAGGGCTAGCGGGACTAACGAGCAGTACTTC
. TRBD2 TRBJ2-7 TRBV7-2 CASSLAAGGRYEQYF TGTGCCAGCAGCTTAGCGGCGGGAGGTAGATACGAGCAGTACTTC
. TRBD2 TRBJ2-5 TRBV9 CASSGGSGRAGETQYF TGTGCCAGCAGCGGGGGTAGCGGGAGGGCCGGGGAGACCCAGTACTTC
. . TRBJ2-5 TRBV12-3/TRBV12-4 CASSFERPQETQYF TGTGCCAGCAGTTTCGAGAGGCCACAAGAGACCCAGTACTTC
few TRBD2 TRBJ2-5 TRBV5-4 CASSLVAGGTETQYF TGTGCCAGCAGCTTGGTAGCGGGAGGGACAGAGACCCAGTACTTC
. . TRBJ2-1 TRBV24-1 CATSVGLNVNEQFF TGTGCCACCAGTGTGGGATTGAACGTGAATGAGCAGTTCTTC
. TRBD1 TRBJ2-1 TRBV4-1 CASSQTGGDEQFF TGCGCCAGCAGCCAGACAGGGGGCGATGAGCAGTTCTTC
many TRBD2 TRBJ2-3 TRBV7-8 CASSRASGTDTQYF TGTGCCAGCAGCCGGGCTAGCGGGACAGATACGCAGTATTTT
many . TRBJ1-1 TRBV20-1 CSARDPSGRNTEAFF TGCAGTGCTAGAGATCCTTCCGGGAGAAACACTGAAGCTTTCTTT